The next 23 T cell receptor beta chains were all read from a single sample in a study of T cells after yellow fever vaccination. Using its own MiXCR run on the 5' RACE reads, TCRdb lists one record per CDR3 protein. This table holds approximately 260,000 distinct CDR3 sequences, under 15% found once. The sample in question was CD4+ T cells sorted from PBMCs, obtained 45 days after the yellow fever booster vaccination. Receptors originate from a man aged 30 to 45 who received the YFV17D yellow fever vaccine.

This clonotype was seen ten or more times. V and J are TRBV20-1 and TRBJ2-5; TRBD1 matches 10 bases. The V and J ends lost 5 bases and 4 bases, in that order; junction bases with no gene match: 16. This CDR3 is built from 17 residues. Germline CDR1 reads DFQATT; CDR2 reads SNEGSKA (reference sequence). The CDR3 nucleotides read TGCAGTGCTGGGGAGGCCCGGGAGCGGGACAGGGGAGAGACCCAGTACTTC. Translation gives CSAGEARERDRGETQYF.

This chain joins TRBV4-3 and TRBJ2-3, with 8 nucleotides matching TRBD1. Losses at the gene ends were 2 bases for V and 2 bases for J; bases not matched to a gene: 12. Per germline, CDR1 LGHNA and CDR2 YSLEER. The CDR3 has 18 amino acids. This CDR3 is CASSQLPRTGLYTDTQYF. Here the CDR3 DNA reads TGCGCCAGCAGCCAATTACCCCGGACAGGGCTATACACAGATACGCAGTATTTT.

This clonotype was counted between two and nine times. The chain recombines TRBV28 with TRBJ2-7, with 13 nucleotides matching TRBD2. Germline V gene data show CDR1 as MDHEN and CDR2 as SYDVKM. The CDR3 runs 19 residues. Unmatched junction bases numbered 16, after V lost 6 bases and J lost 2 bases. Here the CDR3 reads CASRHRSWGTSGRAYEQYF. The CDR3 DNA sequence: TGTGCCAGCAGGCACCGGAGTTGGGGCACTAGCGGGAGGGCCTACGAGCAGTACTTC. The complete variable domain, with remaining parts taken from reference TRBV28 and TRBJ2-7, reads DVKVTQSSRYLVKRTGEKVFLECVQDMDHENMFWYRQDPGLGLRLIYFSYDVKMKEKGDIPEGYSVSREKKERFSLILESASTNQTSMYLCASRHRSWGTSGRAYEQYFGPGTRLTVT.

This clonotype showed up just a few times. The chain has TRBV12-3 or TRBV12-4 and TRBJ2-1; D is unclear. Trimming left V 3 bases short and J 4 bases short, with 7 bases between. The CDR3 runs 13 residues. The CDR3 coding sequence is TGTGCCAGCAGTTTTCTAGGGTACAATGAGCAGTTCTTC. Translating it yields CASSFLGYNEQFF.

The genes are TRBV20-1 and TRBJ2-3, with D maybe TRBD2 (5 bases). The CDR3 totals 15 residues. Per germline, CDR1 DFQATT and CDR2 SNEGSKA (reference sequence). Trimming removed 0 bases from V and 2 bases from J, with 12 bases in between. DNA of the CDR3: TGCAGTGCTAGAGAAGCCCCGGGAATCACAGATACGCAGTATTTT. Translated, it gives CSAREAPGITDTQYF.

The CDR3 DNA is TGTGCCAGCAGTCACAGGAGCTCTGGAAACACCATATATTTT. Amino acids: CASSHRSSGNTIYF. This chain joins TRBV6-5 and TRBJ1-3, with D possibly being TRBD1 (5 bases). The CDR3 consists of 14 residues. Germline V gives CDR1 MNHEY, CDR2 SVGAGI. Trimming removed 5 bases at V and 0 bases at J, with 8 bases between.

This clonotype turned up a few times. The chain employs TRBV7-9 and TRBJ2-7, with D unresolved. Trimming removed 2 bases at V and 4 bases at J, with 15 bases between. Germline-derived CDR1 and CDR2 are SEHNR and FQNEAQ (reference sequence). This CDR3 is built from 15 residues. The CDR3 DNA reads TGTGCCAGCAGCTTATCGGCGGCAGCTGGATACGAGCAGTACTTC. Amino acids: CASSLSAAAGYEQYF.

This clonotype was detected only a few times. The V and J genes are TRBV20-1 and TRBJ2-3, with D possibly matching TRBD1 (5 bases). The CDR3 length is 15 residues. Germline-derived CDR1 and CDR2 are DFQATT and SNEGSKA (reference sequence). V was cut by 5 bases and J by 1 base, with 16 bases left in between. CDR3 DNA sequence: TGCAGTGCTGGGGATGTGACAGAGGGCACAGATACGCAGTATTTT. Translating gives CSAGDVTEGTDTQYF.

The chain links TRBV7-2 to TRBJ2-5, with 7 nucleotides matching TRBD2. The CDR3 contains 15 residues. The J segment lost 5 bases and the V segment lost 5 bases, leaving 11 bases of the junction unmatched. Germline lookup yields CDR1 SGHTA and CDR2 FQGNSA. CDR3 in DNA: TGTGCCAGCAGCGCCTCTAGCGGCCCATGGGAGACCCAGTACTTC. Its protein product is CASSASSGPWETQYF.

At least ten counts were recorded for this clonotype. This chain connects TRBV12-3 or TRBV12-4 to TRBJ2-7; 10 positions match TRBD2. The V gene end was trimmed by 5 bases and the J gene end by 3 bases; junction bases not matched to a gene: 4. CDR3 length: 14 amino acids. The CDR3 protein is CASSRLAGIYEQYF. The CDR3 nucleotides read TGTGCCAGCAGTAGACTAGCGGGTATCTACGAGCAGTACTTC.

The sample holds a few counts of this clonotype. The chain recombines TRBV20-1 with TRBJ1-1; no clear D gene. This CDR3 has 12 amino acids. V dropped 3 bases and J dropped 5 bases, with 10 bases sitting between them. In germline, CDR1 is DFQATT, CDR2 SNEGSKA (reference sequence). This CDR3 is CSASSSFTEAFF. In nucleotides, the CDR3 is TGCAGTGCTAGCTCATCGTTTACTGAAGCTTTCTTT.

The table lists this clonotype with many counts. The chain is built from TRBV5-5 and TRBJ2-1, with 9 nucleotides matching TRBD2. The CDR3 runs 15 residues. Losses at the gene ends were 4 bases for V and 2 bases for J; bases not matched to a gene: 4. The V gene's germline CDR1 is SGHKS and CDR2 YYEKEE (reference sequence). The DNA of the CDR3 is TGTGCCAGCAGCCCGACTAGCGGCACCTACAATGAGCAGTTCTTC. This translates into CASSPTSGTYNEQFF.

This clonotype showed up just a few times. This chain uses TRBV7-2 with TRBJ2-3, with unresolved D. The germline CDR1 and CDR2 sequences are SGHTA and FQGNSA. The CDR3 is 15 residues long. V shed 4 bases and J shed 1 base, with 12 bases lying between them. CDR3 sequence (DNA): TGTGCCAGCAGCTCGGACGGCACCCGCACAGATACGCAGTATTTT. Translation: CASSSDGTRTDTQYF.

This clonotype occurred a few times. This chain links TRBV12-3 or TRBV12-4 with TRBJ1-1; 8 positions agree with TRBD1. This CDR3 comprises 14 residues. The junction had 7 bases not matched to a gene; V was cut back by 6 bases and J by 4 bases. CDR3 amino acids: CASSPLQGGTEAFF. Here the CDR3 DNA reads TGTGCCAGCAGCCCATTACAGGGGGGCACTGAAGCTTTCTTT.

This clonotype was picked up a small number of times. V usage is TRBV7-2 and J usage is TRBJ2-3; 8 positions agree with TRBD2. Trimming at V came to 2 bases and at J to 3 bases, leaving 7 bases not matched to a gene. Germline CDR1 reads SGHTA; CDR2 reads FQGNSA. This CDR3 spans 16 amino acids. CDR3 nucleotide sequence: TGTGCCAGCAGCTTACAAGCGGGAGTAGTAACAGATACGCAGTATTTT. Amino acid sequence: CASSLQAGVVTDTQYF.

V usage is TRBV4-3 and J usage is TRBJ1-1; D not certain. Trimming removed 3 bases at V and 4 bases at J, with 12 bases between. This CDR3 is 14 amino acids long. Germline V gives CDR1 LGHNA, CDR2 YSLEER. In DNA, the CDR3 is TGCGCCAGCAGCCAGAGCGGTTTTCTCACTGAAGCTTTCTTT. This sequence encodes CASSQSGFLTEAFF.

This clonotype was counted between two and nine times. The chain's CDR3 is CASSLGSGSIYEQYF. In nucleotides, the CDR3 is TGTGCCAGCAGTTTGGGTAGCGGGAGCATCTACGAGCAGTACTTC. The rearrangement joins TRBV12-3 or TRBV12-4 to TRBJ2-7, with TRBD2 matching 9 bases. The CDR3 totals 15 residues. The junction had 6 bases not matched to a gene; V was cut back by 3 bases and J by 3 bases.

Many counts were recorded for this clonotype. The V gene is TRBV18, the J gene TRBJ2-5, with D unresolved. Germline values: CDR1 KGHSH, CDR2 LQKENI. V lost 4 bases, J lost 5 bases, and 11 bases lay in between. This CDR3 comprises 13 residues. The CDR3 DNA sequence: TGTGCCAGCTCACTCGGAAGCGAGGAGACCCAGTACTTC. It specifies CASSLGSEETQYF.

This chain connects TRBV7-8 to TRBJ2-7; no definite D call. V lost 4 bases, J lost 6 bases, and 10 bases lay in between. This CDR3 comprises 12 residues. Germline loops: CDR1 SGHVS, CDR2 FQNEAQ. CDR3 sequence: CASSWITGEQYF. CDR3 in DNA: TGTGCCAGCAGCTGGATCACCGGCGAGCAGTACTTC.

The chain has TRBV28 and TRBJ1-2; a possible D gene is TRBD1 (6 bases). CDR1 and CDR2 from the germline V gene are MDHEN and SYDVKM. CDR3 length: 13 amino acids. Trimming left V 7 bases short and J 4 bases short, with 13 bases between. DNA of the CDR3: TGTGCCAGCAATGAGGGGGGATTCTATGGCTACACCTTC. It encodes CASNEGGFYGYTF.

CDR3 sequence (DNA): TGCGCCAGCAGCCCGTCGGGTCTTGAGAACACTGAAGCTTTCTTT. Amino acid sequence: CASSPSGLENTEAFF. This rearrangement joins TRBV5-1 to TRBJ1-1, with D uncertain. The CDR3 contains 15 residues. Germline CDR1 reads SGHRS; CDR2 reads YFSETQ. Trimming took off 4 bases at V and 1 base at J, with 14 bases between the two ends.

This chain connects TRBV10-1 to TRBJ2-5; 12 bases agree with TRBD1. The CDR3 has 16 residues. The ends lost 0 bases at V and 1 base at J; junction bases unmatched: 0. Germline lookup yields CDR1 WNHNN and CDR2 SYGVQD (reference sequence). CDR3 bases: TGCGCCAGCAGTGAGTCGGGACAGGGGGCCCAAGAGACCCAGTACTTC. Amino acid sequence: CASSESGQGAQETQYF.

This clonotype was observed a few times. This chain links TRBV3-1 with TRBJ2-7, with D possibly matching TRBD2 (6 bases). With 0 bases removed from V and 2 bases from J, the gap between germline ends came to 14 bases. The germline gives CDR1 LGHDT, CDR2 YNNKEL (reference sequence). This CDR3 is 16 amino acids long. The CDR3 region has the DNA TGTGCCAGCAGCCAAGAGGAGGGTGACAGAGCCTACGAGCAGTACTTC. Its translation: CASSQEEGDRAYEQYF.